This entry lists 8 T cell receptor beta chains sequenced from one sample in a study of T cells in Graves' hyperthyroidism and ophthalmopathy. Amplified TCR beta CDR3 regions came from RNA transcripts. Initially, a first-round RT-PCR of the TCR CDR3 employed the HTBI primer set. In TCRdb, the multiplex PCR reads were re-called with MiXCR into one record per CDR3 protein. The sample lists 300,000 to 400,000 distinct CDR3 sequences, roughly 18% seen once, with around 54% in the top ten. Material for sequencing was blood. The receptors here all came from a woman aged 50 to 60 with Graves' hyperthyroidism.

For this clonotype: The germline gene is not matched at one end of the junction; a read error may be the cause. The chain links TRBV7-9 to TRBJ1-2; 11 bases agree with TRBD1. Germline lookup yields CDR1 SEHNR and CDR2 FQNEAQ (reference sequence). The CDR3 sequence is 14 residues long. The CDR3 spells CASSHGGTGGGYTF. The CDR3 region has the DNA TGCGCCAGCAGCCATGGGGGGACAGGGGGAGGCTACACCTTC.

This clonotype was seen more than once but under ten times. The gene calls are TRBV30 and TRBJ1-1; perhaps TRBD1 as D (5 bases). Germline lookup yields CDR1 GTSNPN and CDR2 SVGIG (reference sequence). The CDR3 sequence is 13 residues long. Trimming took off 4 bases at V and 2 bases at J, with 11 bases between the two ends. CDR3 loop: CAWTRQINTEAFF. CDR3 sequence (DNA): TGTGCCTGGACCCGACAGATTAACACTGAAGCTTTCTTT.

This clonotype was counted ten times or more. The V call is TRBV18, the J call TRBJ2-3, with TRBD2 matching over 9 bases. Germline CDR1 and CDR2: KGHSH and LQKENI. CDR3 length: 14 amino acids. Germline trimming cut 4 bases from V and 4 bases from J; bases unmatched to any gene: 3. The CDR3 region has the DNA TGTGCCAGCTCACTCGGACTAGCGTCAGATACGCAGTATTTT. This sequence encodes CASSLGLASDTQYF.

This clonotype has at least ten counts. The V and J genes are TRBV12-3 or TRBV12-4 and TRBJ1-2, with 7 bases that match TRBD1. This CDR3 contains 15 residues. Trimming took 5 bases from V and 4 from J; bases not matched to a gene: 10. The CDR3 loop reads CASSDPGGRGYGYTF. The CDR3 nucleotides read TGTGCCAGCAGTGATCCAGGGGGTCGGGGCTATGGCTACACCTTC.

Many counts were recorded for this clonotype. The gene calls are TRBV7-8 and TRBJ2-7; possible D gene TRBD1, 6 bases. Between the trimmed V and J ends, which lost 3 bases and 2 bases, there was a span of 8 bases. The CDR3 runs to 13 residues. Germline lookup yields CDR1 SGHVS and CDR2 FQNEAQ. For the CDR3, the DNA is TGTGCCAGCAGCTTGACAGGAGCCTACGAGCAGTACTTC. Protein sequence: CASSLTGAYEQYF.

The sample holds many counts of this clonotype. In DNA, the CDR3 is TGTGCCAGCAGTTACAACTTGGGGAGGGGCAACAATGAGCAGTTCTTC. Encoded protein: CASSYNLGRGNNEQFF. The chain recombines TRBV6-5 with TRBJ2-1; 7 bases are shared with TRBD2. The CDR3 covers 16 residues. V was clipped by 2 bases and J by 5 bases; unmatched bases: 9. CDR1 and CDR2 (germline): MNHEY, SVGAGI.

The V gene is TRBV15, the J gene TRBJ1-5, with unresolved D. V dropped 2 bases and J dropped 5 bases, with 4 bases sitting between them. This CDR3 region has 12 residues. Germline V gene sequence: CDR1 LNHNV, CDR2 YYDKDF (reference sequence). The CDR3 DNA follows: TGTGCCACCAGCAGATCGTATCAGCCCCAGCATTTT. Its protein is CATSRSYQPQHF.

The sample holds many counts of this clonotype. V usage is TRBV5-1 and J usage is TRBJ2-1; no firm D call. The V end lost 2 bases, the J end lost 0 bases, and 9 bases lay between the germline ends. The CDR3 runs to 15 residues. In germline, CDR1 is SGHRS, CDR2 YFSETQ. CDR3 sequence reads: CASSLTASSYNEQFF. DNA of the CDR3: TGCGCCAGCAGCTTAACAGCGAGCTCCTACAATGAGCAGTTCTTC.